This TCR beta chain was obtained from a study of shared clonotypes between healthy human individuals. Across the whole study: Three CD4 naive, three CD4 memory, two CD8 naive and one CD8 memory plate were used per donor.

Study-wide findings and caveats: Around 4.7% was the fraction of naive CD4 clonotypes found shared across several donors. What rarefaction showed was incomplete sorted-subset sequencing despite large depth.

Worth noting for this clone: Its antigen is currently unknown. The limits of the CDR3 on the DNA are not certain, so only TCRdb's listed CDR3 is given.

Measured with immunoSEQ multiplex PCR; TCRdb has only the in-frame clones, and not every one. The sample carries hundreds of thousands of clones, approximately 96% recorded once. Positively selected for CCR7, the CD45RO-negative cells used as naive CD8 cells excluded terminally differentiated effector memory CD45RA+ cells. The source of this sequence is a woman in her thirties in good health. Sample: naive CD8+ T cells sorted from blood.

The CDR3 protein is CASSSSTGNYEQYF. The chain is built from TRBV6-5 and TRBJ2-7. Per germline, CDR1 MNHEY and CDR2 SVGAGI. From its first to its last residue, the CDR3 has 14 amino acids.